This TCR beta chain stems from a study of PD-1 blockade in classical Hodgkin lymphoma. This clone was counted a few times. Assay: immunoSEQ multiplex PCR; the TCRdb copy retains only in-frame clones and omits some. The data contain about 24,000 clones, around 81% of them singletons. Patients all relapsed after autologous stem cell transplantation, and there was variation in brentuximab vedotin exposure. Sequenced material: peripheral blood mononuclear cells (PBMCs), taken before the second cycle of nivolumab. The clonotype was recovered from a human donor with classical Hodgkin lymphoma.

The CDR3: CASSPAEASSYNEQFF. The DNA for the CDR3 is TGCGCCAGCAGCCCCGCGGAGGCCAGCTCCTACAATGAGCAGTTCTTC. The chain is built from TRBV5-1 and TRBJ2-1; TRBD2 is a possible D gene (5 bases). V lost 4 bases and J 0 bases, leaving 14 bases between the germline ends. Germline loops: CDR1 SGHRS, CDR2 YFSETQ. This CDR3 is built from 16 residues.